The clone carrying this T cell receptor beta chain was observed at least ten times. The antigen is unknown. The data originate from a study of identical twins. A universal primer site was incorporated via template switching, and the cDNA contained unique molecular identifiers. TCRdb re-called the 5' RACE reads with MiXCR, one entry per CDR3 protein. The sample holds roughly 250,000 distinct CDR3 sequences, over 13% seen once. Study-level findings and limits: For out-of-frame beta sequences, excess twin sharing was weaker. Zero-insertion findings could be partly confounded by invariant cells (MAIT and iNKT cells). Within cord blood, abundant beta clonotypes carried fewer insertions, but memory repertoires showed no such trend.

Trimming took 4 bases from V and 2 from J, leaving 12 bases between them. Germline V gene lookup returns CDR1 SGHKS and CDR2 YYEKEE (reference sequence). The CDR3 contains 14 residues. V and J are TRBV5-5 and TRBJ1-2; D might be TRBD1 (5 bases). The clonotype originates from a woman under 30 in good health. The sequenced sample consisted of memory (CD45RO+) T cells sorted from blood. This chain's CDR3 is CASSPDGGNYGYTF. CDR3 sequence (DNA): TGTGCCAGCAGCCCGGACGGGGGGAACTATGGCTACACCTTC.